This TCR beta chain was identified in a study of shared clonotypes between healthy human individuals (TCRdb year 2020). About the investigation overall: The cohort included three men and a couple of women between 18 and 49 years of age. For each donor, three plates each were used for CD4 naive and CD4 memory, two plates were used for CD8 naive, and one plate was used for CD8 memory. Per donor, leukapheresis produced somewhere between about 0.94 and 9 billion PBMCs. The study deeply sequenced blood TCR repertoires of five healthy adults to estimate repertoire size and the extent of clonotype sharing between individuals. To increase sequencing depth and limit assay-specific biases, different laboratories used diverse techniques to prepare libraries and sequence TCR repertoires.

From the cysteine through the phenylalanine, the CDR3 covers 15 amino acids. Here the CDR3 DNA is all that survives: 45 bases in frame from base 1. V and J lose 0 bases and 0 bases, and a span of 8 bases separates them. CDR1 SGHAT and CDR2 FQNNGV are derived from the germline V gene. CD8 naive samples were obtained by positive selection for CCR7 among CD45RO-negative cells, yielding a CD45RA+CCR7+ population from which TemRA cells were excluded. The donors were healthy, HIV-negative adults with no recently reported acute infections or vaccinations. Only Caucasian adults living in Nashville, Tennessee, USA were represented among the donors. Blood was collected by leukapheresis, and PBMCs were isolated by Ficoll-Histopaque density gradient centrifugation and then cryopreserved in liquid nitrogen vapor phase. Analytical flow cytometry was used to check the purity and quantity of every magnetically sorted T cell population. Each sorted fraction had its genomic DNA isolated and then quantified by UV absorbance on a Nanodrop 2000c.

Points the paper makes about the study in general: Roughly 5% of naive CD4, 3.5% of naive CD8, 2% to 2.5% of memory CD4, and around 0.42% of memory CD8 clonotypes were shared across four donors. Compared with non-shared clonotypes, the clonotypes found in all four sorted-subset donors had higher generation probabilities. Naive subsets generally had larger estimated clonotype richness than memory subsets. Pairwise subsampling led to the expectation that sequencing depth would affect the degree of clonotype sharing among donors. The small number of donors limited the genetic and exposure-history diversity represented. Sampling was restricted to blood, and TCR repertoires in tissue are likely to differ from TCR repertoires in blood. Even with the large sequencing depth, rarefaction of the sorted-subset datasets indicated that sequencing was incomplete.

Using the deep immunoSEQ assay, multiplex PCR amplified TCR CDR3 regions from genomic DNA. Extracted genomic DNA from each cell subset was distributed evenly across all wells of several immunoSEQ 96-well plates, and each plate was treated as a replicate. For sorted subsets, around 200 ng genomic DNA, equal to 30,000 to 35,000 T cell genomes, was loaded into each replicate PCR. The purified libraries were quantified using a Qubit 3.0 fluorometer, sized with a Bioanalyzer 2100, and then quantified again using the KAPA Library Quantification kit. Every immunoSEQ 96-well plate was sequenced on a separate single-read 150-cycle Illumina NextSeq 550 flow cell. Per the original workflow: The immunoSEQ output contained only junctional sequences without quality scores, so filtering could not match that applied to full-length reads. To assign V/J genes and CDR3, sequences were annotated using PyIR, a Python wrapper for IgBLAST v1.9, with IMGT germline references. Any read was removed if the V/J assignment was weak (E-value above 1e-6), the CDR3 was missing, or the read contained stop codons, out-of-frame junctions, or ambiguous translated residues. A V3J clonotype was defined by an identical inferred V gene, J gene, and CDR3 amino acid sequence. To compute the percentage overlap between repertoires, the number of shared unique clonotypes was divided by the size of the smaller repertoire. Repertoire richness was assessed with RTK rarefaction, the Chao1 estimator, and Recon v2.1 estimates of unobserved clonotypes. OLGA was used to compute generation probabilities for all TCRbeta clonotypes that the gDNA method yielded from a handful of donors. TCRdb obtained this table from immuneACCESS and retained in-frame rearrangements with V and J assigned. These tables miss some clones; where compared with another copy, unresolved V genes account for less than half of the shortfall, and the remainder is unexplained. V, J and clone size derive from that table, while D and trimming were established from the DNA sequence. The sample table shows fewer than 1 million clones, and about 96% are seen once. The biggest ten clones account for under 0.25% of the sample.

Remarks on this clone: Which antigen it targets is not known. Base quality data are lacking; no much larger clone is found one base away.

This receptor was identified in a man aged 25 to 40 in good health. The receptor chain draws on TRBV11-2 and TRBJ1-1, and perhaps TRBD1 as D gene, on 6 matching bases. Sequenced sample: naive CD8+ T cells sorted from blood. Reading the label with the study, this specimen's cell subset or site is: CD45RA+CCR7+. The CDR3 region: CASSLDGGLNTEAFF. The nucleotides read TGTGCCAGCAGCTTAGATGGGGGGCTGAACACTGAAGCTTTCTTT.